The sequence of this T cell receptor (beta chain) was determined in a study of blood T cells in healthy people across ages. In germline, CDR1 is SGHRS, CDR2 YFSETQ. The CDR3 consists of 15 residues. General study findings and limits: The study regarded diversity estimates from one million T cells as underestimates. Donors of long life had a larger count of naive CD4+ cells and greater diversity than aged donors. PBMCs went unsorted, and a conclusive naive versus antigen-experienced comparison was therefore prevented.

Notes on this clonotype: Its specificity is unknown. A read error may explain this, as a much larger clone is one base away.

Through a sample-barcoded 5' primer and a J-beta primer mix, a second PCR was run for about 6 to 11 cycles. TCRdb reprocessed the 5' RACE reads with MiXCR, giving one entry per CDR3 protein. The data contain about 780,000 distinct CDR3 sequences, about half of them singletons. This TCR came from a man older than 75 in good health. The chain couples TRBV5-1 to TRBJ2-1; TRBD1 matches at 8 bases. The assigned J gene may be wrong: the sequence end matches TRBJ2-7 better. The sequencing input was blood. The CDR3 protein is CASRSPGQAYNEQYF. CDR3 nucleotides: TGCGCCAGCAGATCACCGGGACAGGCCTACAATGAGCAGTACTTC.